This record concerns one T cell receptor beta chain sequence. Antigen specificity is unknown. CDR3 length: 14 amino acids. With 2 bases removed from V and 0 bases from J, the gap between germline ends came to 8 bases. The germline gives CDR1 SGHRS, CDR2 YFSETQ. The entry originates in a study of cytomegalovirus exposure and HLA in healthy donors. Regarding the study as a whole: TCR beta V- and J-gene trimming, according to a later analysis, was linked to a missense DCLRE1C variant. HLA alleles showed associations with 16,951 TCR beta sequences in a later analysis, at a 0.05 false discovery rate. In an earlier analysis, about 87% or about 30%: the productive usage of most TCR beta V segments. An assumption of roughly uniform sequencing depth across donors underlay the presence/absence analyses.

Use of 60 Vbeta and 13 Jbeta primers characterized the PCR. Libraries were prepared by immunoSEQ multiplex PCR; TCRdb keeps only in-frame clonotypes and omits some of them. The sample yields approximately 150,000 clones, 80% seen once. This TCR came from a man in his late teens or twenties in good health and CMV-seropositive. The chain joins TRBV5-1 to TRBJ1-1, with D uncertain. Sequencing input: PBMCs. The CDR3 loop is CASSFGGLNTEAFF. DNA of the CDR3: TGCGCCAGCAGCTTCGGAGGGCTGAACACTGAAGCTTTCTTT.